A single sample gave rise to the 29 T cell receptor beta chains below, sequenced in a study of cytomegalovirus exposure and HLA in healthy donors. The PCR had 60 Vbeta and 13 Jbeta primers. Repertoires were generated with immunoSEQ multiplex PCR, while TCRdb's copy carries only in-frame clones and drops some. This sample has 130,000 or so clones, with under 85% found just once. Input material: PBMCs. Receptor source: a male donor in good health and CMV-seropositive.

The J gene is TRBJ2-5, the V gene TRBV7-8; 7 positions agree with TRBD1. Near its end, the DNA agrees better with TRBJ2-7, so the J call may be wrong. CDR3 length: 14 amino acids. Germline V gene sequence: CDR1 SGHVS, CDR2 FQNEAQ. The CDR3 here is CASSARQGVHEQYF. The CDR3 DNA reads TGTGCCAGCAGCGCCCGACAGGGCGTCCACGAGCAGTACTTC.

The rearrangement uses TRBV5-1 and TRBJ1-2, with 9 bases matching TRBD1. CDR3 size: 15 residues. Trimming took 4 bases from V and 4 from J; bases not matched to a gene: 8. Germline V lookup: CDR1 SGHRS, CDR2 YFSETQ. CDR3 coding DNA: TGCGCCAGCAGCCCTCGGGACAGGGCCAGCTATGGCTACACCTTC. As protein: CASSPRDRASYGYTF.

The chain combines TRBV28 with TRBJ1-1; D is uncertain. CDR1 is MDHEN, CDR2 SYDVKM, per germline. Trimming stripped 3 bases from V and 4 bases from J, with 9 bases between. This CDR3 has 13 amino acids. The CDR3 is CASSLQHITEAFF. As DNA, the CDR3 is TGTGCCAGCAGTTTGCAACATATCACTGAAGCTTTCTTT.

This chain uses TRBV11-3 with TRBJ2-5; TRBD2 matches at 10 bases. The J call could be wrong; TRBJ2-7 is a better fit for the DNA end. This CDR3 is 14 amino acids long. The V gene's germline CDR1 is SGHNT and CDR2 YENEEA. The DNA of the CDR3 is TGTGCCAGCAGCTTTACCGGGACTAGCGCCGAGCAGTACTTC. This sequence encodes CASSFTGTSAEQYF.

CDR3 protein: CASSQVGQGSYNSPLHF. CDR3 in DNA: TGCGCCAGCAGCCAAGTAGGGCAGGGCTCCTATAATTCACCCCTCCACTTT. The chain couples TRBV4-1 to TRBJ1-6, with a tentative D call TRBD1 (5 bases). The germline CDR1 and CDR2 sequences are MGHRA and YSYEKL. The CDR3 contains 17 residues. Trimming left V 1 base short and J 0 bases short, with 10 bases between.

The V call is TRBV27, the J call TRBJ1-5, with 8 bases lining up with TRBD1. The CDR3 is 14 amino acids. The germline V gene has CDR1 MNHEY and CDR2 SMNVEV (reference sequence). V shed 8 bases and J 3 bases; nucleotides not matched to a gene: 6. Here the CDR3 reads CASGRGQANQPQHF. The CDR3, as DNA: TGTGCCAGCGGTAGGGGACAGGCCAATCAGCCCCAGCATTTT.

This chain links TRBV18 with TRBJ1-3, with a possible D match to TRBD1 (6 bases). The germline V and J ends were trimmed by 5 bases and 0 bases, with 11 bases remaining between them. CDR3 length: 15 residues. CDR1 is KGHSH, CDR2 LQKENI, per germline. CDR3 coding DNA: TGTGCCAGCTCATTCAACAGGGACTCTGGAAACACCATATATTTT. It yields the protein CASSFNRDSGNTIYF. Full variable domain (rest looked up from reference TRBV18 and TRBJ1-3): NAGVMQNPRHLVRRRGQEARLRCSPMKGHSHVYWYRQLPEEGLKFMVYLQKENIIDESGMPKERFSAEFPKEGPSILRIQQVVRGDSAAYFCASSFNRDSGNTIYFGEGSWLTVV.

About this clone: The junction differs from germline at one of its ends, possibly a read error. The CDR3 is CSSRPQGSGTYEQYF. The CDR3 DNA reads as TGTTCCAGCAGGCCTCAGGGGTCGGGTACCTACGAGCAGTACTTC. The gene calls are TRBV7-9 and TRBJ2-7; perhaps TRBD1 as D (6 bases). CDR1 is SEHNR and CDR2 is FQNEAQ in the germline V gene (reference sequence). CDR3 length: 15 amino acids.

The sample holds a few counts of this clone. V gene TRBV6-4 combines with J gene TRBJ1-2; D remains ambiguous. V lost 3 bases, J lost 10 bases, and 18 bases lay in between. The CDR3 runs 14 residues. Germline V gene data show CDR1 as MRHNA and CDR2 as SNTAGT. The CDR3 loop reads CASSETSGSSLYTF. CDR3 DNA sequence: TGTGCCAGCAGTGAGACCTCGGGGTCCTCACTCTACACCTTC.

The genes are TRBV10-3 and TRBJ1-1; maybe TRBD1 (6 bases). Germline CDR1 ENHRY, CDR2 SYGVKD. V lost 0 bases and J lost 1, with 9 bases in between. This CDR3 comprises 15 residues. The DNA for the CDR3 is TGTGCCATCAGTGAGTCGGGGGGGCCGAACACTGAAGCTTTCTTT. Amino acids: CAISESGGPNTEAFF.

This chain joins TRBV4-2 and TRBJ1-1, with 10 bases that match TRBD1. V lost 1 base and J lost 0; bases outside the gene matches: 14. The CDR3 sequence is 20 residues long. Looked up from germline, CDR1 is LGHNA and CDR2 is YNFKEQ. The CDR3 sequence: CASSQVRPDRGRLVNTEAFF. CDR3 DNA sequence: TGTGCCAGCAGCCAAGTAAGGCCCGACAGGGGGCGATTGGTGAACACTGAAGCTTTCTTT.

The chain recombines TRBV6-4 with TRBJ2-1, with D hard to call. From germline, CDR1 is MRHNA and CDR2 SNTAGT. This CDR3 contains 13 residues. Trimming removed 3 bases from V and 3 bases from J, with 6 bases in between. CDR3 DNA sequence: TGTGCCAGCAGTGAACAGTTCTACAATGAGCAGTTCTTC. This sequence encodes CASSEQFYNEQFF.

The chain recombines TRBV7-8 with TRBJ2-7, with 7 positions matching TRBD1. The germline gives CDR1 SGHVS, CDR2 FQNEAQ. This CDR3 is built from 16 residues. The V and J ends lost 4 bases and 3 bases, in that order; junction bases with no gene match: 12. CDR3 nucleotide sequence: TGTGCCAGCAGCTCGAGTGTCGGGGCAGGGGGCTACGAGCAGTACTTC. Its translation: CASSSSVGAGGYEQYF.

This sequence joins TRBV29-1 and TRBJ2-7, with D possibly TRBD1 on 5 matching bases. In germline, CDR1 is SQVTM, CDR2 ANQGSEA. The CDR3 is made up of 13 amino acids. Deletions cut 5 bases from V and 3 bases from J, with 14 bases between. CDR3 coding DNA: TGCAGCGTTTTATCAGGGTCTAGCTACGAGCAGTACTTC. It translates to CSVLSGSSYEQYF.

The V and J genes are TRBV6-1 and TRBJ2-2; 8 bases line up with TRBD2. The CDR3 loop spans 19 amino acids. Germline loops: CDR1 MNHNS, CDR2 SASEGT. V was clipped by 2 bases and J by 2 bases; unmatched bases: 13. The CDR3 is CASSELPLIAGLNTGELFF. CDR3 DNA sequence: TGTGCCAGCAGTGAATTACCGCTAATAGCGGGATTAAACACCGGGGAGCTGTTTTTT.

The gene calls are TRBV9 and TRBJ2-1, with unresolved D. The V gene's germline CDR1 is SGDLS and CDR2 YYNGEE. V lost 0 bases, J lost 0 bases, and 7 bases lay in between. The CDR3 has 15 residues. The CDR3 loop reads CASSVAVLSYNEQFF. For the CDR3, the DNA is TGTGCCAGCAGCGTAGCGGTCCTCTCCTACAATGAGCAGTTCTTC.

This chain joins TRBV5-6 and TRBJ2-3, with a weak D call TRBD2 (5 bases). Trimming cost V 4 bases and J 0 bases, with 15 bases left between them. The germline V gene has CDR1 SGHDT and CDR2 YYEEEE. CDR3 length: 16 amino acids. CDR3 region: CASSLALAGSTDTQYF. As DNA, the CDR3 is TGTGCCAGCAGCCTGGCTCTGGCGGGTAGCACAGATACGCAGTATTTT. Full variable domain (remainder filled in from reference TRBV5-6 and TRBJ2-3): DAGVTQSPTHLIKTRGQQVTLRCSPKSGHDTVSWYQQALGQGPQFIFQYYEEEERQRGNFPDRFSGHQFPNYSSELNVNALLLGDSALYLCASSLALAGSTDTQYFGPGTRLTVL.

This chain connects TRBV7-2 to TRBJ2-2, with TRBD2 matching 8 bases. Germline CDR1 reads SGHTA; CDR2 reads FQGNSA. The CDR3 runs to 15 residues. J gave up 0 bases and V 5 bases, and 2 bases lay outside the gene matches. CDR3: CASSPGLANTGELFF. CDR3 nucleotides: TGTGCCAGCAGCCCGGGACTAGCGAACACCGGGGAGCTGTTTTTT.

The V call is TRBV7-9, the J call TRBJ1-2; D is perhaps TRBD1 (6 bases). Germline V lookup: CDR1 SEHNR, CDR2 FQNEAQ (reference sequence). The length of the CDR3 is 16 residues. Trimming left V 3 bases short and J 2 bases short, with 16 bases between. The CDR3 region has the DNA TGTGCCAGCAGCTTTGGGGTCACAGGGAGCAACTATGGCTACACCTTC. It is translated as CASSFGVTGSNYGYTF.

The V call is TRBV2, the J call TRBJ1-5; D perhaps matches TRBD1 (5 bases). The CDR3 runs to 15 residues. The germline V gene encodes CDR1 SNHLY and CDR2 FYNNEI. Trimming left V 10 bases short and J 1 base short, with 17 bases between. CDR3 region: CATRPQGGSNQPQHF. CDR3 in DNA: TGTGCCACCCGCCCGCAGGGAGGGAGCAATCAGCCCCAGCATTTT. The variable domain in full, completed from reference TRBV2 and TRBJ1-5, reads EPEVTQTPSHQVTQMGQEVILRCVPISNHLYFYWYRQILGQKVEFLVSFYNNEISEKSEIFDDQFSVERPDGSNFTLKIRSTKLEDSAMYFCATRPQGGSNQPQHFGDGTRLSIL.

The CDR3 loop reads CASSIGDTRNYGYTF. CDR3 DNA: TGTGCCAGCAGCATAGGGGACACGCGAAACTATGGCTACACCTTC. The chain combines TRBV7-6 with TRBJ1-2; possible D gene TRBD1, 6 bases. Trimming stripped 5 bases from V and 2 bases from J, with 15 bases between. There are 15 residues in the CDR3. The V gene's germline CDR1 is SGHVS and CDR2 FNYEAQ.

The chain recombines TRBV13 with TRBJ1-2; D is unclear. Per germline, CDR1 PRHDT and CDR2 FYEKMQ (reference sequence). This CDR3 region has 12 residues. Deletions cut 5 bases from V and 3 bases from J, with 7 bases between. DNA for the CDR3: TGTGCCAGCAGCCGGGGATACTATGGCTACACCTTC. Its translation is CASSRGYYGYTF.

This clone was seen once. The CDR3 nucleotides read TGTGCCAGCTCACCCTTAGCGGGACTGGAGACCCAGTACTTC. Translation: CASSPLAGLETQYF. The chain combines TRBV18 with TRBJ2-5; TRBD2 matches at 8 bases. Germline assignment: CDR1 KGHSH and CDR2 LQKENI. The CDR3 length is 14 residues. V trimming: 3 bases; J trimming: 5 bases; junction bases outside the gene matches: 5.

The chain recombines TRBV6-5 with TRBJ2-1, with 7 bases aligning to TRBD1. Per the germline V gene, CDR1 is MNHEY and CDR2 is SVGAGI. Unmatched junction bases numbered 13, after V lost 6 bases and J lost 8 bases. This CDR3 contains 15 residues. The CDR3 DNA reads as TGTGCCAGCAGACCACTGACAGGGCTGGGGTATGAGCAGTTCTTC. Amino acid sequence: CASRPLTGLGYEQFF.

This rearrangement joins TRBV11-2 to TRBJ2-1, with D possibly matching TRBD2 (6 bases). The CDR3 is 15 amino acids. Trimming cost V 1 base and J 8 bases, with 15 bases left between them. Germline V CDR1 and CDR2: SGHAT, FQNNGV. This CDR3 is CASSLGVGRWDEQFF. CDR3 DNA sequence: TGTGCCAGCAGCTTAGGTGTCGGGAGATGGGATGAGCAGTTCTTC.

The rearrangement links TRBV19 to TRBJ2-4; possible D gene TRBD2, 6 bases. CDR1 is LNHDA and CDR2 is SQIVND in the germline V gene (reference sequence). V lost 5 bases, J lost 0 bases, and 11 bases lay in between. CDR3 length equals 15 residues. This CDR3 reads CASSPRDLAKNIQYF. As DNA, the CDR3 is TGTGCCAGTAGTCCGCGGGATCTAGCCAAAAACATTCAGTACTTC.

This clone turned up a few times. This rearrangement joins TRBV11-2 to TRBJ2-5, with 9 nucleotides matching TRBD1. This CDR3 region has 13 residues. In germline, CDR1 is SGHAT, CDR2 FQNNGV. The V gene end was trimmed by 6 bases and the J gene end by 3 bases; junction bases not matched to a gene: 2. Here the CDR3 DNA reads TGTGCCAGCAGGGGACAGGGAGAAGAGACCCAGTACTTC. Protein product: CASRGQGEETQYF.

Concerning this clone itself: One junction end disagrees with the germline gene, perhaps due to a read error. The CDR3 DNA is TGCAGTGCTAGAGCGGGGACTAGCGGGTCTTTT. Translating it yields CSARAGTSGSF. The J gene is TRBJ2-3, the V gene TRBV20-1; 12 bases are shared with TRBD2. The germline V gene encodes CDR1 DFQATT and CDR2 SNEGSKA (reference sequence). This CDR3 is built from 11 residues.

The CDR3 loop is CASSQVRGRQETQYF. CDR3 DNA sequence: TGTGCCAGCAGCCAAGTGCGGGGGAGGCAGGAGACCCAGTACTTC. The J gene is TRBJ2-5, the V gene TRBV4-2; 7 bases align to TRBD2. Losses at the gene ends were 1 base for V and 5 bases for J; bases not matched to a gene: 7. The CDR3 sequence is 15 residues long. Germline V CDR1 and CDR2: LGHNA, YNFKEQ.